The 22 T cell receptor beta chains reported below all come from one sample, sequenced in a study of blood T cell repertoires in COVID-19 (dated by TCRdb to 2020 to 2021). Library prep was done by the immunoSEQ multiplex PCR assay. This immuneACCESS table, as held by TCRdb, lists in-frame sequences with V and J called but not all clones. Of the missing ones, under half trace to an unresolved V gene in checked studies; the others have no known cause. Recorded for this sample are 250,000 to 300,000 clones; approximately 90% of them occurred a single time. The top ten hold approximately 6.6% of the sample. Material: peripheral blood. These receptors came from a woman aged 30 to 39 who had recovered from COVID-19.

The J gene is TRBJ2-7, the V gene TRBV5-1, with 14 positions matching TRBD2. Trimming at V came to 4 bases and at J to 4 bases, leaving 10 bases not matched to a gene. The germline CDR1 and CDR2 sequences are SGHRS and YFSETQ. The CDR3 has 17 residues. CDR3 bases: TGCGCCAGCAGCCCCGGACTAGCGGGGGGCCAAATTTACGAGCAGTACTTC. It specifies CASSPGLAGGQIYEQYF. Combining the CDR3 with reference TRBV5-1 and TRBJ2-7 gives the whole variable domain KAGVTQTPRYLIKTRGQQVTLSCSPISGHRSVSWYQQTPGQGLQFLFEYFSETQRNKGNFPGRFSGRQFSNSRSEMNVSTLELGDSALYLCASSPGLAGGQIYEQYFGPGTRLTVT.

CDR3 coding DNA: TGCGCCAGCAGCTTGGCCTCAGGGACAGGAAACTATGGCTACACCTTC. This sequence encodes CASSLASGTGNYGYTF. The V gene is TRBV5-1, the J gene TRBJ1-2; 8 bases line up with TRBD1. The CDR3 loop spans 16 amino acids. Germline V gene lookup returns CDR1 SGHRS and CDR2 YFSETQ. Germline trimming cut 0 bases from V and 2 bases from J; bases unmatched to any gene: 6.

The chain recombines TRBV18 with TRBJ1-6; no reliable D call. Germline V CDR1 and CDR2: KGHSH, LQKENI. CDR3 length equals 16 residues. V was pared by 2 bases and J by 6 bases, with 14 bases between. CDR3 amino acids: CASSPDHAGVNSPLHF. Here the CDR3 DNA reads TGTGCCAGCTCACCAGACCACGCAGGCGTTAATTCACCCCTCCACTTT.

CDR3: CASSYGGGATDTQYF. The CDR3 bases are TGTGCCAGTAGTTATGGCGGGGGGGCCACAGATACGCAGTATTTT. The chain links TRBV19 to TRBJ2-3; 9 nucleotides match TRBD2. Germline V gene lookup returns CDR1 LNHDA and CDR2 SQIVND (reference sequence). V shed 5 bases and J 2 bases; nucleotides not matched to a gene: 5. The CDR3 runs to 15 residues.

The chain employs TRBV20-1 and TRBJ1-2; D not certain. V lost 6 bases to trimming and J lost 10 bases, with 12 bases between them. The CDR3 is 10 amino acids. Germline V gene lookup returns CDR1 DFQATT and CDR2 SNEGSKA (reference sequence). For the CDR3, the DNA is TGCAGTGCCCCTTTAGATCCCTACACCTTC. Residues: CSAPLDPYTF.

The chain recombines TRBV6-7 with TRBJ2-1; D is perhaps TRBD1 (6 bases). TRBV6-7 belongs to the ORF category, with a function that is uncertain. V was shortened by 6 bases and J by 6 bases, with 21 bases between the two germline ends. CDR3 length equals 16 residues. CDR3: CASRPSFVRGLNEQFF. The CDR3 bases are TGTGCCAGCAGACCATCATTTGTCAGGGGCCTCAATGAGCAGTTCTTC.

The CDR3 DNA follows: TGTGCCAGCAGCATATATGGCGGTCAGCCCCAGCATTTT. Translated, it gives CASSIYGGQPQHF. The rearrangement uses TRBV6-5 and TRBJ1-5; D is undetermined. Trimming pared 6 bases from V and 6 bases from J, leaving 12 bases between. Germline loops: CDR1 MNHEY, CDR2 SVGAGI. The CDR3 extends over 13 amino acids.

As to this clone: The same CDR3 can be traced to other DNA sequences in this sample. V usage is TRBV9 and J usage is TRBJ2-5; 8 nucleotides align to TRBD2. V was pared by 0 bases and J by 5 bases, with 6 bases of the junction left unmatched. Per germline, CDR1 SGDLS and CDR2 YYNGEE. The CDR3 has 15 amino acids. CDR3 sequence: CASSVAGLAGETQYF. The CDR3 coding sequence is TGTGCCAGCAGCGTAGCCGGACTAGCCGGGGAGACCCAGTACTTC.

The V call is TRBV28, the J call TRBJ2-6, with unresolved D. CDR3 length equals 14 residues. Trimming removed 5 bases from V and 6 bases from J, with 11 bases in between. CDR1 and CDR2 from the germline V gene are MDHEN and SYDVKM. The CDR3 is CASSPGSLANVLTF. The CDR3 DNA sequence: TGTGCCAGCAGTCCCGGTAGTTTGGCCAACGTCCTGACTTTC.

The CDR3 nucleotides read TGTGCCATCAGTGAGTCGTGGGGCCACTCTGGAAACACCATATATTTT. This encodes CAISESWGHSGNTIYF. V usage is TRBV10-3 and J usage is TRBJ1-3; D perhaps matches TRBD1 (5 bases). With 0 bases removed from V and 0 bases from J, the gap between germline ends came to 9 bases. Germline V CDR1 and CDR2: ENHRY, SYGVKD. This CDR3 contains 16 residues.

This chain links TRBV10-2 with TRBJ2-7; a possible D gene is TRBD1 (6 bases). The germline V gene encodes CDR1 WSHSY and CDR2 SAAADI. V was cut by 8 bases and J by 0 bases, with 11 bases left in between. CDR3 length: 13 amino acids. The DNA for the CDR3 is TGCGCCAGCGGAACAGGGAGCTCCTACGAGCAGTACTTC. As protein: CASGTGSSYEQYF.

This chain connects TRBV19 to TRBJ1-1; D call uncertain. V gave up 3 bases and J gave up 0 bases, with 5 bases separating them. Germline V gene data show CDR1 as LNHDA and CDR2 as SQIVND (reference sequence). The CDR3 spans 13 residues. CDR3 sequence (DNA): TGTGCCAGTAGTATTGGCATGAACACTGAAGCTTTCTTT. Residues: CASSIGMNTEAFF.

The chain employs TRBV2 and TRBJ1-2; 7 bases agree with TRBD1. The CDR3 extends over 13 amino acids. J lost 1 base, V lost 8 bases, and 4 bases had no gene match. Germline CDR1 is SNHLY and CDR2 is FYNNEI. This chain's CDR3 is CASVRDSNYGYTF. CDR3 DNA sequence: TGTGCCAGCGTAAGGGACAGTAACTATGGCTACACCTTC. The full variable domain, with the rest looked up from reference TRBV2 and TRBJ1-2, is EPEVTQTPSHQVTQMGQEVILRCVPISNHLYFYWYRQILGQKVEFLVSFYNNEISEKSEIFDDQFSVERPDGSNFTLKIRSTKLEDSAMYFCASVRDSNYGYTFGSGTRLTVV.

This clone was counted a single time. The genes are TRBV14 and TRBJ2-1; D gene unclear. With 1 base removed from V and 3 bases from J, the gap between germline ends came to 13 bases. This CDR3 has 16 amino acids. Germline assignment: CDR1 SGHDN and CDR2 FVKESK. The CDR3 sequence: CASSQAREPGYNEQFF. For the CDR3, the DNA is TGTGCCAGCAGCCAAGCACGAGAACCAGGCTACAATGAGCAGTTCTTC.

The CDR3 protein is CASSQDRGSNEKLFF. The CDR3 DNA reads as TGCGCCAGCAGCCAAGACAGGGGTAGTAATGAAAAACTGTTTTTT. The rearrangement uses TRBV5-1 and TRBJ1-4, with 8 bases that match TRBD1. Germline CDR1 SGHRS, CDR2 YFSETQ. CDR3 length: 15 residues. Trimming cost V 4 bases and J 4 bases; bases outside gene matches: 6.

The chain uses TRBV5-1 and TRBJ2-5; D perhaps matches TRBD2 (5 bases). The CDR3 contains 16 residues. Germline CDR1 is SGHRS and CDR2 is YFSETQ. V dropped 1 base and J dropped 5 bases, with 18 bases sitting between them. For the CDR3, the DNA is TGCGCCAGCAGCTTGTTTAGGTCGGCAGGCGGGGAGACCCAGTACTTC. Translating gives CASSLFRSAGGETQYF.

This rearrangement joins TRBV7-9 to TRBJ1-1; D is perhaps TRBD1 (6 bases). The V end was cut by 3 bases, the J end by 5 bases, with 13 bases between. The CDR3 covers 14 residues. Germline CDR1 reads SEHNR; CDR2 reads FQNEAQ (reference sequence). The CDR3 DNA follows: TGTGCCAGCAGCTTTGGACAGAAAACTACTGAAGCTTTCTTT. Residues: CASSFGQKTTEAFF.

The V and J genes are TRBV6-4 and TRBJ2-2; tentative D call: TRBD2 (5 bases). There are 12 residues in the CDR3. Germline V CDR1 and CDR2: MRHNA, SNTAGT. The V and J ends lost 6 bases and 6 bases respectively, with 8 bases between them. The CDR3 is CASSGLAGELFF. The CDR3 DNA reads TGTGCCAGCAGCGGACTGGCCGGGGAGCTGTTTTTT.

This chain uses TRBV6-1 with TRBJ1-6; 7 nucleotides align to TRBD1. V dropped 3 bases and J dropped 6; count of bases not matched to a gene: 2. The CDR3 has 14 residues. Per the germline V gene, CDR1 is MNHNS and CDR2 is SASEGT. The chain's CDR3 is CASSDHRGNSPLHF. As DNA, the CDR3 is TGTGCCAGCAGTGACCACAGGGGTAATTCACCCCTCCACTTT.

This clone was seen once. This sample includes further DNA sequences coding for the same CDR3. CDR3 in amino acids: CASSLEDRRSTGELFF. DNA for the CDR3: TGTGCCAGCAGCTTAGAGGACAGGCGGAGCACCGGGGAGCTGTTTTTT. This rearrangement joins TRBV7-3 to TRBJ2-2, with 7 bases fitting TRBD1. The CDR3 contains 16 residues. Looked up from germline, CDR1 is SGHTA and CDR2 is FQGTGA. Losses at the gene ends were 2 bases for V and 4 bases for J; bases not matched to a gene: 7.

The V call is TRBV5-4, the J call TRBJ1-3; perhaps TRBD1 as D (5 bases). The ends were cut back, 4 bases at V and 0 bases at J, with 17 bases in the middle. CDR1 is SGHNT, CDR2 YYREEE, per germline (reference sequence). The CDR3 runs to 17 residues. CDR3 DNA sequence: TGTGCCAGCAGCCGGGGGGTAGACAGCTCCTCTGGAAACACCATATATTTT. Its protein is CASSRGVDSSSGNTIYF.

The chain employs TRBV5-4 and TRBJ2-7; TRBD1 agrees at 12 bases. V gave up 2 bases and J gave up 6 bases; unmatched junction bases: 3. Germline V gene data show CDR1 as SGHNT and CDR2 as YYREEE (reference sequence). This CDR3 region has 14 residues. Written as DNA, the CDR3 is TGTGCCAGCAGCTTTAGGGACAGGGGGCCCGAGCAGTACTTC. Translated: CASSFRDRGPEQYF.